This is a list of T cell receptor beta chains from one sample in a study of cytomegalovirus exposure and HLA in healthy donors. Profiling relied on immunoSEQ multiplex PCR, and the TCRdb table lists in-frame clones only, not all of them. The table lists roughly 150,000 clones. The sample taken for sequencing was PBMCs. The source is a woman between 45 and 60 years old in good health and CMV-seronegative. CDR3s include the opening cysteine and the closing phenylalanine or tryptophan. Fields, in order: V gene, J gene, D gene, CDR3 DNA, CDR3 protein. The D gene is left open where the match is weak.

>TRBV5-1|TRBJ2-7|NA
TGCGCCAGCAGCTTCGAGGGATCCAGATACGAGCAGTACTTC
CASSFEGSRYEQYF
>TRBV7-6|TRBJ2-1|TRBD2
TGTGCCAGCAGCTACCTCGCGGGACTATACAATGAGCAGTTCTTC
CASSYLAGLYNEQFF
>TRBV28|TRBJ1-5|NA
TGTGCCAGCAGGGCATATAGCAATCAGCCCCAGCATTTT
CASRAYSNQPQHF
>TRBV6-6|TRBJ2-1|NA
TGTGCCAGCAGTTACCGGGACTACAATGAGCAGTTCTTC
CASSYRDYNEQFF
>TRBV19|TRBJ2-1|NA
TGTGCCAGTAGTATCAATGTCAGGGGCAATGAGCAGTTCTTC
CASSINVRGNEQFF
>TRBV18|TRBJ2-1|TRBD2
TGTGCCAGCTCACCTGGGACTAGCGGGGAAAAATCCTACAATGAGCAGTTCTTC
CASSPGTSGEKSYNEQFF
>TRBV5-1|TRBJ2-7|TRBD2
TGCGCCAGCAGCGGAGGACTAGCGGGAATATCCTACGAGCAGTACTTC
CASSGGLAGISYEQYF
>TRBV28|TRBJ2-5|NA
TGTGCCAGCAGTTCCGGGGGTTCCCAAGAGACCCAGTACTTC
CASSSGGSQETQYF
>TRBV6-6|TRBJ1-1|NA
TGTGCCAGCCTTGGAGGGGATACTGAAGCTTTCTTT
CASLGGDTEAFF
>TRBV9|TRBJ2-1|TRBD1
TGTGCCAGCAGCGTAGGTAGGGGGACAGGGCCCTACAATGAGCAGTTCTTC
CASSVGRGTGPYNEQFF
>TRBV9|TRBJ2-7|NA
TGTGCCAGCAGCGTAGGGGCAGACCCCTCCTACGAGCAGTACTTC
CASSVGADPSYEQYF
>TRBV6-5|TRBJ2-7|NA
TGTGCCAGCAGTCAAGACGCGGAGGGAAACGAGCAGTACTTC
CASSQDAEGNEQYF
>TRBV27|TRBJ2-5|NA
TGTGCCAGCAGTCCGGGGTACCAAGAGACCCAGTACTTC
CASSPGYQETQYF
>TRBV30|TRBJ2-7|TRBD1
TGTGCCTGGACGGGGACAGGGGGTTACGAGCAGTACTTC
CAWTGTGGYEQYF
>TRBV25-1|TRBJ1-5|NA
TGTGCCAGCAGTCCAGGGTCAATTCAGCCCCAGCATTTT
CASSPGSIQPQHF
>TRBV19|TRBJ2-2|TRBD2
TGTGCCAGTACTGGGGCGGGGGGCCAGGGCACCGGGGAGCTGTTTTTT
CASTGAGGQGTGELFF
>TRBV28|TRBJ2-6|NA
TGTGCCAGCAGTTTATTCCGGGGGGCCAACGTCCTGACTTTC
CASSLFRGANVLTF
>TRBV5-1|TRBJ2-1|TRBD1
TGCGCCAGCAGCCCAGACCCCTCCGCCGGACAGGTCCCCTTCTCCTACAATGAGCAGTTCTTC
CASSPDPSAGQVPFSYNEQFF
>TRBV7-6|TRBJ2-7|TRBD2
TGTGCCAGCAGCTTAGCGGGCGGGAGTCACTACGAGCAGTACTTC
CASSLAGGSHYEQYF
>TRBV9|TRBJ2-3|TRBD2
TGTGCCAGTGGACTAGCAGGCACAGATACGCAGTATTTT
CASGLAGTDTQYF
>TRBV2|TRBJ2-5|TRBD2
TGTGCCAGCAGCAAACTAGCGGGGTATGAGGAGACCCAGTACTTC
CASSKLAGYEETQYF
>TRBV5-6|TRBJ2-7|NA
TGTGCCAGCAGCTTGAGGGACTGGACTGGGGCCTACGAGCAGTACTTC
CASSLRDWTGAYEQYF
>TRBV18|TRBJ2-6|NA
TGTGCCAGCTCACCATCGGAGAGGAGGGGCGGGGCCAACGTCCTGACTTTC
CASSPSERRGGANVLTF
>TRBV18|TRBJ1-1|NA
TGTGCCAGCTCACCCCGTTCCAGGGGTGGTACTGAAGCTTTCTTT
CASSPRSRGGTEAFF
>TRBV4-1|TRBJ2-7|TRBD1
TGCGCCAGCAGCCCAGGACGGGACAGAAGTTACGAGCAGTACTTC
CASSPGRDRSYEQYF
>TRBV5-1|TRBJ2-5|TRBD2
TGCGCCAGCAGCTCTGCACTAGCGGGGGGGTTAGAGACCCAGTACTTC
CASSSALAGGLETQYF
>TRBV10-3|TRBJ1-4|TRBD1
TGTGCCATCAGTCCCGGGACAGGGAATGAAAAACTGTTTTTT
CAISPGTGNEKLFF
>TRBV2|TRBJ1-6|NA
TGTGCCAGCAGTGAATCACGAGGGGGGGCCGGTTCACCCCTCCACTTT
CASSESRGGAGSPLHF
>TRBV9|TRBJ2-5|NA
TGTGCCAGCAGCACCAGAGGGGGGGGCCAAGAGACCCAGTACTTC
CASSTRGGGQETQYF
>TRBV2|TRBJ1-1|TRBD1
TGTGCCAGCAGGAGGGGGCAGAACACTGAAGCTTTCTTT
CASRRGQNTEAFF
>TRBV19|TRBJ2-1|TRBD2
TGTGCCACCGCGACTAGCGGGGGAGGCAATGAGCAGTTCTTC
CATATSGGGNEQFF
>TRBV9|TRBJ2-3|NA
TGTGCCAGCAGCGTAGGAGGAGCTTCTATCACAGATACGCAGTATTTT
CASSVGGASITDTQYF
>TRBV10-3|TRBJ2-2|TRBD2
TGTGCCATCAGGGGGGGAGGGTCCACCGGGGAGCTGTTTTTT
CAIRGGGSTGELFF
>TRBV9|TRBJ2-5|TRBD1
TGTGCCAGTAGTGAACAGGGGGTCGGGGAGACCCAGTACTTC
CASSEQGVGETQYF
>TRBV19|TRBJ1-2|TRBD1
TGTGCCAGTAGATCCCTTTTCACAGGGGGCGCCTATGGCTACACCTTC
CASRSLFTGGAYGYTF
>TRBV7-9|TRBJ1-2|NA
TGTGCCAGCAGCTTTGGGGAGGCAGCGGTACATGGCTACACCTTC
CASSFGEAAVHGYTF
>TRBV11-2|TRBJ1-2|TRBD1
TGTGCCAGCAGCCTAGACAGGGTGACGAACTATGGCTACACCTTC
CASSLDRVTNYGYTF
>TRBV7-3|TRBJ2-2|NA
TGTGCCAGCAGCTTCCCTCCCGGGATGGGGACCGGGGAGCTGTTTTTT
CASSFPPGMGTGELFF
>TRBV27|TRBJ2-7|TRBD1
TGTGCCAGCAGTTTAATCCCCGGGACAGGGAGCTACGAGCAGTACTTC
CASSLIPGTGSYEQYF
>TRBV18|TRBJ1-1|NA
TGTGCCAGCTCACCAACTTCTTCCCGCACTGAAGCTTTCTTT
CASSPTSSRTEAFF
>TRBV4-1|TRBJ1-4|TRBD1
TGCGCCAGCACAGGACAGGGTGCAACTAATGAAAAACTGTTTTTT
CASTGQGATNEKLFF
>TRBV6-1|TRBJ2-7|TRBD1
TGTGCCAGCAGTGAAGCGGGCTGGACAGGGGGCGCGTACGAGCAGTACTTC
CASSEAGWTGGAYEQYF
>TRBV7-6|TRBJ2-7|TRBD1
TGTGCCAGCAGCTCTCCGACTTTTACAGGGGAGTTGAATGTTGACGAGCAGTACTTC
CASSSPTFTGELNVDEQYF
>TRBV4-2|TRBJ2-1|TRBD2
TGTGCCAGCAGCCAAGAACCCCCCGGACTAGCGGTGAACAATGAGCAGTTCTTC
CASSQEPPGLAVNNEQFF
>TRBV5-1|TRBJ2-3|TRBD2
TGCGCCAGCAGCTCCAAAACTAGCGGAACAGATACGCAGTATTTT
CASSSKTSGTDTQYF
>TRBV30|TRBJ1-5|NA
TGTGCCTGGACTTCAGGGGCACAGCCCCAGCATTTT
CAWTSGAQPQHF
>TRBV5-1|TRBJ1-2|NA
TGCGCCAGCAGCTTGGACAGAGCTAACTATGGCTACACCTTC
CASSLDRANYGYTF
>TRBV10-3|TRBJ1-1|NA
TGTGCCATCAGGACAGGGAACACTGAAGCTTTCTTT
CAIRTGNTEAFF
>TRBV5-1|TRBJ2-1|TRBD2
TGCGCCAGCAGAACTAGCGGCTCCTACAATGAGCAGTTCTTC
CASRTSGSYNEQFF
>TRBV5-4|TRBJ2-3|TRBD2
TGTGCCAGCAGCCCAAGGGGAGGGCACACAGATACGCAGTATTTT
CASSPRGGHTDTQYF